This TCR beta chain was found in a study of blood T cells in healthy people across ages. The length of the CDR3 is 13 residues. The ends were cut back, 0 bases at V and 5 bases at J, with 10 bases in the middle. Per germline, CDR1 DFQATT and CDR2 SNEGSKA (reference sequence). General observations from the study: More naive CD4+ cells and higher diversity marked long-lived donors relative to aged donors. Bulk PBMC profiling left naive and antigen-experienced comparisons inconclusive. From one million sequenced T cells, diversity estimates were lower bounds.

This clonotype was recorded only once. Its specificity is unknown. A second PCR, run for roughly 7 to 12 cycles, used a sample-barcoded 5' primer plus a J-beta primer mix. Tagging of each cDNA molecule was performed by a template-switch adaptor with 12 random nucleotides. Each CDR3 protein is one row after TCRdb ran MiXCR on the 5' RACE reads. The sample consists of almost 1 million distinct CDR3 sequences, roughly 51% of them appearing once. The chain uses TRBV20-1 and TRBJ1-2; D not certain. This sequence was found in an older woman in good health. The material sequenced was blood. In DNA form, the CDR3 reads TGCAGTGCTAGAGATTGGGATTCGTATGGCTACACCTTC. Protein sequence: CSARDWDSYGYTF.